Below, 13 T cell receptor beta chains from the same sample are listed, as sequenced in a study of identifying expanded T cells in peripheral blood. Here immunoSEQ multiplex PCR was the method, and the copy in TCRdb shows in-frame clones only, minus some. The profile covers about 100,000 clones, with around nine tenths appearing a single time and 4.5% to 6.5% taken by the ten largest. The sample comprised blood. The source of these receptors is a person between 18 and 69 years old in good health.

The rearrangement uses TRBV30 and TRBJ1-1; weak D call: TRBD1 (6 bases). The length of the CDR3 is 13 residues. CDR1 and CDR2 from the germline V gene are GTSNPN and SVGIG (reference sequence). V gave up 4 bases and J gave up 1 base, with 10 bases separating them. The CDR3 reads CAWTYRENTEAFF. Written as DNA, the CDR3 is TGTGCCTGGACTTACAGGGAGAACACTGAAGCTTTCTTT.

The rearrangement uses TRBV4-1 and TRBJ2-7, with D perhaps matching TRBD2 (5 bases). CDR1 MGHRA and CDR2 YSYEKL come from the germline V gene. This CDR3 is built from 16 residues. V lost 0 bases, J lost 0 bases, and 12 bases lay in between. The DNA for the CDR3 is TGCGCCAGCAGCCAAGATGTAGCGCTCCCCTCCTACGAGCAGTACTTC. It translates to CASSQDVALPSYEQYF.

This chain uses TRBV10-3 with TRBJ1-4; no clear D gene. The CDR3 covers 16 residues. Germline V gene lookup returns CDR1 ENHRY and CDR2 SYGVKD. V was cut by 4 bases and J by 4 bases, with 16 bases left in between. CDR3 loop: CAISVRHEGFNEKLFF. CDR3 in DNA: TGTGCCATCAGTGTACGACACGAAGGGTTTAATGAAAAACTGTTTTTT.

V gene TRBV9 combines with J gene TRBJ2-5, with TRBD1 matching over 12 bases. V was pared by 3 bases and J by 4 bases, with 4 bases of the junction left unmatched. CDR1 and CDR2 (germline): SGDLS, YYNGEE. CDR3 length: 15 residues. The CDR3 here is CASSGRDRGRETQYF. As DNA, the CDR3 is TGTGCCAGCAGCGGCCGGGACAGGGGGCGAGAGACCCAGTACTTC. Based on the CDR3 plus reference TRBV9 and TRBJ2-5, the full variable domain is DSGVTQTPKHLITATGQRVTLRCSPRSGDLSVYWYQQSLDQGLQFLIQYYNGEERAKGNILERFSAQQFPDLHSELNLSSLELGDSALYFCASSGRDRGRETQYFGPGTRLLVL.

This rearrangement joins TRBV9 to TRBJ2-2, with 11 bases lining up with TRBD2. CDR3 length: 17 residues. The germline gives CDR1 SGDLS, CDR2 YYNGEE. V was pared by 0 bases and J by 4 bases, with 5 bases of the junction left unmatched. The CDR3 region is CASSVVSGGAATGELFF. DNA for the CDR3: TGTGCCAGCAGCGTAGTTAGCGGGGGGGCGGCCACCGGGGAGCTGTTTTTT. Together with reference TRBV9 and TRBJ2-2, the CDR3 gives the full variable domain: DSGVTQTPKHLITATGQRVTLRCSPRSGDLSVYWYQQSLDQGLQFLIQYYNGEERAKGNILERFSAQQFPDLHSELNLSSLELGDSALYFCASSVVSGGAATGELFFGEGSRLTVL.

This clone was counted once. The V and J genes are TRBV4-3 and TRBJ2-2; the D call may be TRBD1 or TRBD2 (6 bases each). V was cut by 0 bases and J by 5 bases, with 13 bases left in between. CDR3 length equals 16 residues. Germline assignment: CDR1 LGHNA and CDR2 YSLEER. The CDR3 protein is CASSQDTGALTGELFF. DNA of the CDR3: TGCGCCAGCAGCCAAGATACGGGGGCACTAACCGGGGAGCTGTTTTTT.

The chain combines TRBV5-6 with TRBJ1-1; a weak D match, TRBD1 (6 bases). The ends were cut back, 3 bases at V and 0 bases at J, with 12 bases in the middle. The CDR3 contains 15 residues. CDR1 is SGHDT, CDR2 YYEEEE, per germline. The CDR3 nucleotides are TGTGCCAGCAGCTACCAGGGACATCTGAACACTGAAGCTTTCTTT. This encodes CASSYQGHLNTEAFF.

The V and J genes are TRBV4-2 and TRBJ1-2, with 7 bases lining up with TRBD1. Germline trimming cut 0 bases from V and 6 bases from J; bases unmatched to any gene: 7. The CDR3 is 15 residues long. From germline, CDR1 is LGHNA and CDR2 YNFKEQ. CDR3 nucleotide sequence: TGTGCCAGCAGCCAAGATCTGACGACAGGGAATGGCTACACCTTC. This gives the protein CASSQDLTTGNGYTF.

The chain carries TRBV4-2 and TRBJ1-2; 10 bases agree with TRBD1. This CDR3 is built from 20 residues. The junction had 19 bases not matched to a gene; V was cut back by 3 bases and J by 3 bases. CDR1 is LGHNA, CDR2 YNFKEQ, per germline. The chain's CDR3 is CASSQPGIGTGVAPYYGYTF. CDR3 nucleotide sequence: TGTGCCAGCAGCCAGCCGGGCATAGGGACAGGGGTTGCTCCGTACTATGGCTACACCTTC.

The chain has TRBV7-3 and TRBJ1-1, with TRBD1 as a possible D gene (5 bases). Trimming left V 5 bases short and J 2 bases short, with 9 bases between. Germline lookup yields CDR1 SGHTA and CDR2 FQGTGA. The CDR3 is 13 residues long. The CDR3 region has the DNA TGTGCCAGCAGCGGAGGGGAAAACACTGAAGCTTTCTTT. Translating it yields CASSGGENTEAFF.

The chain joins TRBV2 to TRBJ2-5; perhaps TRBD2 as D (7 bases). CDR3 length equals 15 residues. The V gene's germline CDR1 is SNHLY and CDR2 FYNNEI. The germline V and J ends were trimmed by 6 bases and 2 bases, with 16 bases remaining between them. CDR3 nucleotides: TGTGCCAGCAGCGGGGGGCCGGGTCGGCAAGAGACCCAGTACTTC. This translates into CASSGGPGRQETQYF.

The chain joins TRBV4-3 to TRBJ2-1, with D tentatively TRBD2 (6 bases). Trimming stripped 0 bases from V and 12 bases from J, with 12 bases between. The CDR3 runs to 13 residues. Germline V gene sequence: CDR1 LGHNA, CDR2 YSLEER. The CDR3 is CASSQDYLEGQFF. The CDR3 region has the DNA TGCGCCAGCAGCCAAGATTATCTGGAGGGGCAGTTCTTC.

This chain connects TRBV5-6 to TRBJ1-1, with 12 bases that match TRBD1. The CDR3 runs to 15 residues. The V segment lost 2 bases and the J segment 6 bases; nucleotides outside the gene matches: 5. CDR1 is SGHDT, CDR2 YYEEEE, per germline. The CDR3 here is CASSFPGTGGPEAFF. The CDR3 region has the DNA TGTGCCAGCAGCTTTCCCGGGACAGGGGGCCCTGAAGCTTTCTTT.